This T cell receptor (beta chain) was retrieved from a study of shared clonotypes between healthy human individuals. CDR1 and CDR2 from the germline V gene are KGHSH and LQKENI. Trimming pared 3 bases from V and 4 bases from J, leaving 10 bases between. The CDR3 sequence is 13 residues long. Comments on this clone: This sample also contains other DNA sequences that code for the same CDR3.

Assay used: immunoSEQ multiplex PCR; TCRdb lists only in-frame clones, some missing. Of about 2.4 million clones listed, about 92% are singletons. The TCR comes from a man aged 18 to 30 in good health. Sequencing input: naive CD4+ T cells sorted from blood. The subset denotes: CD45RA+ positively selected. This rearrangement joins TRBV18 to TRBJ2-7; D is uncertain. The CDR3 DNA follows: TGTGCCAGCTCACCCCCAGGTCGTTACGAGCAGTACTTC. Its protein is CASSPPGRYEQYF.